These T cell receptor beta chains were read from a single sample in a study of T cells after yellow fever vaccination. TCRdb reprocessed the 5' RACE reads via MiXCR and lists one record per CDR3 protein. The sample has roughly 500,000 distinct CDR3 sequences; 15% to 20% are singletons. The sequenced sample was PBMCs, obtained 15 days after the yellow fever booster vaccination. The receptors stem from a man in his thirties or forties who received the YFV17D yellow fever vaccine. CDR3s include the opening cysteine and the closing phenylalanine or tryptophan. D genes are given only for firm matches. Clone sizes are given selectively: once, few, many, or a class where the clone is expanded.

cdr3_aa: CASSLVATDGQETQYF; cdr3_nt: TGTGCCAGCAGCTTGGTTGCGACGGACGGGCAAGAGACCCAGTACTTC; j_call: TRBJ2-5; clone_size: few; v_call: TRBV5-4; cdr3_length: 16; d_call: NA
cdr3_aa: CASTSGLAENTGELFF; cdr3_nt: TGTGCCAGCACTTCCGGGCTAGCGGAGAACACCGGGGAGCTGTTTTTT; j_call: TRBJ2-2; clone_size: few; v_call: TRBV12-3/TRBV12-4; cdr3_length: 16; d_call: TRBD2
cdr3_aa: CAWSVGSKGYEQYF; cdr3_nt: TGTGCCTGGAGTGTAGGCAGCAAGGGCTACGAGCAGTACTTC; j_call: TRBJ2-7; clone_size: few; v_call: TRBV30; cdr3_length: 14; d_call: NA
cdr3_aa: CATSDFRPGGDNGQFF; cdr3_nt: TGTGCCACCAGTGATTTTAGGCCGGGAGGGGACAATGGGCAGTTCTTC; j_call: TRBJ2-1; clone_size: NA; v_call: TRBV24-1; cdr3_length: 16; d_call: TRBD2
cdr3_aa: CATSDARSYEQYF; cdr3_nt: TGTGCCACCTCAGACGCCCGATCCTACGAGCAGTACTTC; j_call: TRBJ2-7; clone_size: NA; v_call: TRBV15; cdr3_length: 13; d_call: NA
cdr3_aa: CASSVGVGAYQPQHF; cdr3_nt: TGTGCCAGCAGCGTAGGAGTAGGGGCCTATCAGCCCCAGCATTTT; j_call: TRBJ1-5; clone_size: NA; v_call: TRBV9; cdr3_length: 15; d_call: NA
cdr3_aa: CSASGRGHEQYF; cdr3_nt: TGCAGTGCTAGTGGCCGGGGGCACGAGCAGTACTTC; j_call: TRBJ2-7; clone_size: NA; v_call: TRBV20-1; cdr3_length: 12; d_call: NA
cdr3_aa: CATSEGFNQPQHF; cdr3_nt: TGTGCCACCAGTGAAGGTTTCAATCAGCCCCAGCATTTT; j_call: TRBJ1-5; clone_size: few; v_call: TRBV24-1; cdr3_length: 13; d_call: NA
cdr3_aa: CASSQELASGPGELFF; cdr3_nt: TGCGCCAGCAGCCAAGAACTAGCGTCAGGGCCCGGGGAGCTGTTTTTT; j_call: TRBJ2-2; clone_size: NA; v_call: TRBV4-3; cdr3_length: 16; d_call: TRBD2
cdr3_aa: CASRGRPNSNQPQHF; cdr3_nt: TGTGCCAGCAGGGGAAGGCCTAATAGCAATCAGCCCCAGCATTTT; j_call: TRBJ1-5; clone_size: few; v_call: TRBV6-2/TRBV6-3; cdr3_length: 15; d_call: NA
cdr3_aa: CASSPPAGGYEQYF; cdr3_nt: TGTGCCAGCTCACCACCGGCCGGTGGATACGAGCAGTACTTC; j_call: TRBJ2-7; clone_size: NA; v_call: TRBV18; cdr3_length: 14; d_call: NA
cdr3_aa: CSANREETQYF; cdr3_nt: TGCAGTGCTAACAGAGAAGAGACCCAGTACTTC; j_call: TRBJ2-5; clone_size: NA; v_call: TRBV20-1; cdr3_length: 11; d_call: NA
cdr3_aa: CASSVAQVVRGSSYNEQFF; cdr3_nt: TGTGCCAGCAGCGTAGCCCAGGTAGTTCGGGGGAGTTCCTACAATGAGCAGTTCTTC; j_call: TRBJ2-1; clone_size: few; v_call: TRBV9; cdr3_length: 19; d_call: NA
cdr3_aa: CSADLGQGALGEAFF; cdr3_nt: TGCAGTGCCGACCTGGGACAGGGGGCGCTGGGTGAAGCTTTCTTT; j_call: TRBJ1-1; clone_size: NA; v_call: TRBV20-1; cdr3_length: 15; d_call: TRBD1
cdr3_aa: CASSTGQYTYEQYF; cdr3_nt: TGCGCCAGCAGCACGGGACAGTATACCTACGAGCAGTACTTC; j_call: TRBJ2-7; clone_size: NA; v_call: TRBV5-1; cdr3_length: 14; d_call: TRBD1
cdr3_aa: CASSSGTSGSGANVLTF; cdr3_nt: TGCGCCAGCAGCTCCGGGACTAGCGGCTCTGGGGCCAACGTCCTGACTTTC; j_call: TRBJ2-6; clone_size: NA; v_call: TRBV5-1; cdr3_length: 17; d_call: TRBD2
cdr3_aa: CASRPGLAKAYEQYF; cdr3_nt: TGTGCCAGCAGACCGGGACTAGCCAAAGCCTACGAGCAGTACTTC; j_call: TRBJ2-7; clone_size: NA; v_call: TRBV13; cdr3_length: 15; d_call: TRBD2
cdr3_aa: CASSYSTSGEQFF; cdr3_nt: TGTGCCAGCAGTTACTCGACTAGCGGTGAGCAGTTCTTC; j_call: TRBJ2-1; clone_size: NA; v_call: TRBV6-6; cdr3_length: 13; d_call: TRBD2
cdr3_aa: CASSNGYGYTF; cdr3_nt: TGTGCCAGCAGCAACGGCTATGGCTACACCTTC; j_call: TRBJ1-2; clone_size: few; v_call: TRBV3-1; cdr3_length: 11; d_call: NA
cdr3_aa: CASRRGQVQETQYF; cdr3_nt: TGTGCCAGCAGACGCGGACAGGTCCAAGAGACCCAGTACTTC; j_call: TRBJ2-5; clone_size: few; v_call: TRBV3-1; cdr3_length: 14; d_call: TRBD1
cdr3_aa: CARWTSGYYFWQFF; cdr3_nt: TGTGCCAGATGGACTAGCGGCTACTATTTCTGGCAGTTCTTC; j_call: TRBJ2-1; clone_size: NA; v_call: TRBV21-1; cdr3_length: 14; d_call: NA
cdr3_aa: CASMTSGFGAQYF; cdr3_nt: TGTGCCAGCATGACTAGCGGATTCGGGGCCCAGTACTTC; j_call: TRBJ2-5; clone_size: few; v_call: TRBV12-3/TRBV12-4; cdr3_length: 13; d_call: TRBD2
cdr3_aa: CASSQELTMNTGELFF; cdr3_nt: TGTGCCAGCAGCCAAGAGCTCACCATGAACACCGGGGAGCTGTTTTTT; j_call: TRBJ2-2; clone_size: few; v_call: TRBV3-1; cdr3_length: 16; d_call: NA
cdr3_aa: CASSGTSGSRELFF; cdr3_nt: TGTGCCAGCAGCGGGACTAGCGGGAGCCGGGAGCTGTTTTTT; j_call: TRBJ2-2; clone_size: NA; v_call: TRBV9; cdr3_length: 14; d_call: TRBD2
cdr3_aa: CASSLGSLGRVTEAFF; cdr3_nt: TGCGCCAGCAGCTTGGGGAGTTTAGGGAGAGTCACTGAAGCTTTCTTT; j_call: TRBJ1-1; clone_size: few; v_call: TRBV5-1; cdr3_length: 16; d_call: NA
cdr3_aa: CSARDVLVGKETQYF; cdr3_nt: TGCAGTGCTAGAGATGTATTAGTGGGCAAAGAGACCCAGTACTTC; j_call: TRBJ2-5; clone_size: few; v_call: TRBV20-1; cdr3_length: 15; d_call: NA
cdr3_aa: CASSPRGGGVADQPQHF; cdr3_nt: TGTGCCAGCAGTCCTCGGGGGGGAGGGGTCGCGGATCAGCCCCAGCATTTT; j_call: TRBJ1-5; clone_size: NA; v_call: TRBV27; cdr3_length: 17; d_call: NA
cdr3_aa: CASSLKGSQDTQYF; cdr3_nt: TGTGCCAGCAGCTTAAAGGGGTCCCAGGATACGCAGTATTTT; j_call: TRBJ2-3; clone_size: NA; v_call: TRBV3-1; cdr3_length: 14; d_call: NA
cdr3_aa: CASSSRPGLDTEAFF; cdr3_nt: TGTGCCAGCAGCTCACGGCCGGGTCTGGACACTGAAGCTTTCTTT; j_call: TRBJ1-1; clone_size: NA; v_call: TRBV7-2; cdr3_length: 15; d_call: NA
cdr3_aa: CASSQELGGYTF; cdr3_nt: TGTGCCAGCAGCCAAGAGTTAGGTGGCTACACCTTC; j_call: TRBJ1-2; clone_size: NA; v_call: TRBV7-9; cdr3_length: 12; d_call: NA
cdr3_aa: CASSPSGSHAETQYF; cdr3_nt: TGTGCCAGCAGCCCTAGCGGGAGTCATGCAGAGACCCAGTACTTC; j_call: TRBJ2-5; clone_size: NA; v_call: TRBV27; cdr3_length: 15; d_call: TRBD2
cdr3_aa: CATYTFGLAYEQYF; cdr3_nt: TGTGCCACCTATACCTTTGGACTAGCCTACGAGCAGTACTTC; j_call: TRBJ2-7; clone_size: NA; v_call: TRBV6-2/TRBV6-3; cdr3_length: 14; d_call: TRBD2
cdr3_aa: CASSPSQGPNQPQHF; cdr3_nt: TGTGCCAGCTCACCGTCTCAGGGGCCCAATCAGCCCCAGCATTTT; j_call: TRBJ1-5; clone_size: NA; v_call: TRBV18; cdr3_length: 15; d_call: NA
cdr3_aa: CASSLRTGKRNTGANVLTF; cdr3_nt: TGTGCCAGCAGCCTTCGGACAGGGAAAAGGAATACCGGGGCCAACGTCCTGACTTTC; j_call: TRBJ2-6; clone_size: NA; v_call: TRBV11-1; cdr3_length: 19; d_call: TRBD1
cdr3_aa: CASSYSDSYNEQFF; cdr3_nt: TGTGCCAGCAGTTACTCGGACTCCTACAATGAGCAGTTCTTC; j_call: TRBJ2-1; clone_size: few; v_call: TRBV6-2/TRBV6-3; cdr3_length: 14; d_call: NA
cdr3_aa: CSASAKREYGDTQYF; cdr3_nt: TGCAGTGCTAGCGCCAAGCGGGAGTATGGAGATACGCAGTATTTT; j_call: TRBJ2-3; clone_size: few; v_call: TRBV20-1; cdr3_length: 15; d_call: TRBD2
cdr3_aa: CASRSTSVTDTQYF; cdr3_nt: TGTGCCAGCAGGTCAACCTCAGTCACAGATACGCAGTATTTT; j_call: TRBJ2-3; clone_size: NA; v_call: TRBV12-3/TRBV12-4; cdr3_length: 14; d_call: NA
cdr3_aa: CASSLFASGYGPYNEQFF; cdr3_nt: TGTGCCAGCAGCTTGTTCGCTAGCGGGTACGGCCCCTACAATGAGCAGTTCTTC; j_call: TRBJ2-1; clone_size: few; v_call: TRBV5-6; cdr3_length: 18; d_call: TRBD2
cdr3_aa: CSVVLEQGPFF; cdr3_nt: TGCAGCGTTGTCTTAGAGCAGGGACCTTTCTTC; j_call: TRBJ2-1; clone_size: NA; v_call: TRBV29-1; cdr3_length: 11; d_call: NA
cdr3_aa: CASRITGAYEQYF; cdr3_nt: TGTGCCAGCAGGATAACAGGGGCCTACGAGCAGTACTTC; j_call: TRBJ2-7; clone_size: NA; v_call: TRBV12-3/TRBV12-4; cdr3_length: 13; d_call: TRBD1
cdr3_aa: CASSQGVRGSDTGELFF; cdr3_nt: TGTGCCAGCAGTCAGGGAGTCAGGGGGTCTGACACCGGGGAGCTGTTTTTT; j_call: TRBJ2-2; clone_size: NA; v_call: TRBV12-3/TRBV12-4; cdr3_length: 17; d_call: TRBD1
cdr3_aa: CASSNRVYEQFF; cdr3_nt: TGTGCCAGCAGCAACAGGGTTTACGAGCAGTTCTTC; j_call: TRBJ2-1; clone_size: NA; v_call: TRBV28; cdr3_length: 12; d_call: NA
cdr3_aa: CSVRTSGGPYEQYF; cdr3_nt: TGCAGCGTCCGAACTAGCGGGGGCCCCTACGAGCAGTACTTC; j_call: TRBJ2-7; clone_size: NA; v_call: TRBV29-1; cdr3_length: 14; d_call: TRBD2
cdr3_aa: CAAGAATGELFF; cdr3_nt: TGCGCCGCGGGGGCAGCTACCGGGGAGCTGTTTTTT; j_call: TRBJ2-2; clone_size: NA; v_call: TRBV10-1; cdr3_length: 12; d_call: NA
cdr3_aa: CASRIQGALGELFF; cdr3_nt: TGTGCCAGCAGAATACAGGGGGCGTTGGGGGAGCTGTTTTTT; j_call: TRBJ2-2; clone_size: few; v_call: TRBV12-3/TRBV12-4; cdr3_length: 14; d_call: TRBD1
cdr3_aa: CAVEPGHLSGQYF; cdr3_nt: TGTGCCGTGGAACCGGGACACCTCTCAGGGCAGTACTTC; j_call: TRBJ2-7; clone_size: NA; v_call: TRBV28; cdr3_length: 13; d_call: NA
cdr3_aa: CASSLAQGRTDTQYF; cdr3_nt: TGTGCCAGCAGTTTAGCTCAGGGGAGAACAGATACGCAGTATTTT; j_call: TRBJ2-3; clone_size: few; v_call: TRBV12-3/TRBV12-4; cdr3_length: 15; d_call: NA
cdr3_aa: CASSPRTSGRTGGEQFF; cdr3_nt: TGTGCCAGCTCACCGCGGACTAGCGGGAGAACAGGTGGTGAGCAGTTCTTC; j_call: TRBJ2-1; clone_size: NA; v_call: TRBV18; cdr3_length: 17; d_call: TRBD2
cdr3_aa: CASSLRGQGSPLHF; cdr3_nt: TGTGCCAGCAGTTTACGGGGGCAGGGATCACCCCTCCACTTT; j_call: TRBJ1-6; clone_size: NA; v_call: TRBV12-3/TRBV12-4; cdr3_length: 14; d_call: NA
cdr3_aa: CASNRNAGTEAFF; cdr3_nt: TGTGCCAGCAACCGGAACGCGGGCACTGAAGCTTTCTTT; j_call: TRBJ1-1; clone_size: few; v_call: TRBV7-9; cdr3_length: 13; d_call: NA
cdr3_aa: CASSGTGGALYEQYF; cdr3_nt: TGTGCCAGCAGCGGAACAGGGGGCGCCCTCTACGAGCAGTACTTC; j_call: TRBJ2-7; clone_size: NA; v_call: TRBV5-6; cdr3_length: 15; d_call: TRBD1
cdr3_aa: CSATWTGRGDTQYF; cdr3_nt: TGCAGTGCAACCTGGACAGGGCGGGGAGATACGCAGTATTTT; j_call: TRBJ2-3; clone_size: few; v_call: TRBV20-1; cdr3_length: 14; d_call: TRBD1
cdr3_aa: CSARDGAGTSVFNEQFF; cdr3_nt: TGCAGTGCTAGAGATGGGGCCGGGACTAGCGTTTTCAATGAGCAGTTCTTC; j_call: TRBJ2-1; clone_size: few; v_call: TRBV20-1; cdr3_length: 17; d_call: TRBD2
cdr3_aa: CASSPKRGAGGNEQFF; cdr3_nt: TGTGCCAGCAGCCCAAAGCGAGGGGCGGGGGGTAATGAGCAGTTCTTC; j_call: TRBJ2-1; clone_size: NA; v_call: TRBV12-3/TRBV12-4; cdr3_length: 16; d_call: TRBD2
cdr3_aa: CASSFGRGPSVSYNEQFF; cdr3_nt: TGTGCCAGCAGCTTCGGCAGGGGGCCTAGCGTTTCCTACAATGAGCAGTTCTTC; j_call: TRBJ2-1; clone_size: NA; v_call: TRBV11-1; cdr3_length: 18; d_call: TRBD1
cdr3_aa: CASSLVRGRDKTEAFF; cdr3_nt: TGTGCCAGCAGCTTGGTAAGGGGGCGCGATAAGACTGAAGCTTTCTTT; j_call: TRBJ1-1; clone_size: NA; v_call: TRBV5-6; cdr3_length: 16; d_call: TRBD1
cdr3_aa: CASSYGLAESTDTQYF; cdr3_nt: TGTGCCAGCAGCTATGGACTAGCGGAAAGCACAGATACGCAGTATTTT; j_call: TRBJ2-3; clone_size: NA; v_call: TRBV5-4; cdr3_length: 16; d_call: TRBD2
cdr3_aa: CASSYGGLAGAYF; cdr3_nt: TGTGCCAGCAGTTACGGGGGACTAGCGGGTGCGTACTTC; j_call: TRBJ2-7; clone_size: few; v_call: TRBV6-2/TRBV6-3; cdr3_length: 13; d_call: TRBD2
cdr3_aa: CASSLGQGGSEQYF; cdr3_nt: TGTGCCAGCAGTTTGGGACAGGGGGGTAGCGAGCAGTACTTC; j_call: TRBJ2-7; clone_size: few; v_call: TRBV27; cdr3_length: 14; d_call: TRBD1
cdr3_aa: CSARPGQSMEEQYF; cdr3_nt: TGCAGCGCGAGGCCGGGGCAAAGTATGGAAGAGCAGTACTTC; j_call: TRBJ2-7; clone_size: NA; v_call: TRBV29-1; cdr3_length: 14; d_call: NA